Listed here are 10 T cell receptor beta chains from one sample, sequenced in a study of CD8+CD57+ T cells in acquired aplastic anemia. The template for TCR beta VDJ and CDR3 sequence profiling was genomic DNA. TCRdb reprocessed the reads via MiXCR and lists one record per CDR3 protein. The sample yields under 200,000 distinct CDR3 sequences, roughly half seen once. Patients chosen for sequencing had shown CD8+CD57+ cell expansion by flow cytometry. Material for sequencing was sorted CD4+, CD8+, or CD8+CD57+ T cells (not recorded which) from PBMCs. These receptors were obtained from a human donor with aplastic anemia.

The chain is built from TRBV14 and TRBJ1-2; no firm D call. Deletions cut 5 bases from V and 8 bases from J, with 18 bases between. Germline loops: CDR1 SGHDN, CDR2 FVKESK. The CDR3 is 14 residues long. CDR3 residues: CASSSLSWLQGYTF. The CDR3 DNA reads TGTGCCAGCAGCTCTCTCAGTTGGTTGCAGGGCTACACCTTC.

This sequence joins TRBV2 and TRBJ2-3; 9 bases are shared with TRBD1. V lost 5 bases and J lost 6; bases outside the gene matches: 9. CDR3 size: 15 residues. CDR1 SNHLY and CDR2 FYNNEI come from the germline V gene. The DNA for the CDR3 is TGTGCCAGCAGTCTGGACAGGGGTCAGGCGGATACGCAGTATTTT. This gives the protein CASSLDRGQADTQYF.

Only a few counts were recorded for this clonotype. The V gene is TRBV11-2, the J gene TRBJ2-2, with D possibly TRBD2 on 7 matching bases. V was cut by 3 bases and J by 3 bases, with 17 bases left in between. This CDR3 has 17 residues. Germline loops: CDR1 SGHAT, CDR2 FQNNGV. CDR3 DNA: TGTGCCAGCAGCTTCGTGGGAGGGGGGACGTACACCGGGGAGCTGTTTTTT. The encoded protein is CASSFVGGGTYTGELFF.

This clonotype was detected many times. The V gene is TRBV5-5, the J gene TRBJ1-2, with a tentative D call TRBD1 (6 bases). The CDR3 spans 13 residues. Germline values: CDR1 SGHKS, CDR2 YYEKEE (reference sequence). With 4 bases removed from V and 9 bases from J, the gap between germline ends came to 16 bases. CDR3 sequence reads: CASSIQGSGRYTF. The CDR3 coding sequence is TGTGCCAGCAGCATTCAGGGGAGCGGGCGCTACACCTTC.

The chain joins TRBV9 to TRBJ2-7; the match to TRBD2 covers 11 bases. V trimming: 0 bases; J trimming: 5 bases; junction bases outside the gene matches: 7. The CDR3 totals 16 residues. Germline V gene data show CDR1 as SGDLS and CDR2 as YYNGEE. The CDR3: CASSVGLAGTLDEQYF. The CDR3 nucleotides are TGTGCCAGCAGCGTAGGACTAGCGGGGACCTTGGACGAGCAGTACTTC.

V and J are TRBV9 and TRBJ1-1; D is perhaps TRBD1 (5 bases). The CDR3 is made up of 12 amino acids. The germline gives CDR1 SGDLS, CDR2 YYNGEE. With 3 bases removed from V and 6 bases from J, the gap between germline ends came to 9 bases. The CDR3 loop is CASSAQGAEAFF. The CDR3, as DNA: TGTGCCAGCAGCGCCCAGGGAGCTGAAGCTTTCTTT.

The chain carries TRBV6-7 and TRBJ1-2; 10 bases fit TRBD1. TRBV6-7 is flagged as an ORF with uncertain function. The CDR3 consists of 18 residues. V shed 7 bases, J shed 2 bases, and the junction held 16 bases outside the gene matches. The CDR3 here is CASMGTGVQTTFNYGYTF. DNA of the CDR3: TGTGCCAGCATGGGGACAGGGGTTCAAACGACGTTCAACTATGGCTACACCTTC.

This clonotype was observed a handful of times. This chain links TRBV29-1 with TRBJ1-2; maybe TRBD1 (6 bases). Per the germline V gene, CDR1 is SQVTM and CDR2 is ANQGSEA. The CDR3 length is 12 residues. With 5 bases removed from V and 2 bases from J, the gap between germline ends came to 9 bases. The CDR3 DNA follows: TGCAGCGTTAGGGGGATAAACTATGGCTACACCTTC. Its protein is CSVRGINYGYTF.

This clonotype was detected ten times or more. This rearrangement joins TRBV29-1 to TRBJ1-2, with 7 bases aligning to TRBD1. After removal of 6 bases from V and 1 base from J, the junction contained 8 bases not matched to a gene. The CDR3 totals 14 residues. Germline V lookup: CDR1 SQVTM, CDR2 ANQGSEA. CDR3 coding DNA: TGCAGCGTGGGACCGGACAGGTTTAACTATGGCTACACCTTC. Amino acids: CSVGPDRFNYGYTF.

This clonotype was seen ten or more times. The chain employs TRBV20-1 and TRBJ2-3, with 9 bases that match TRBD2. Trimming removed 0 bases from V and 4 bases from J; junction bases left unmatched: 2. The CDR3 extends over 14 amino acids. Germline lookup yields CDR1 DFQATT and CDR2 SNEGSKA (reference sequence). The CDR3 spells CSAREVAGADTQYF. The CDR3 DNA sequence: TGCAGTGCTAGAGAGGTAGCGGGAGCAGATACGCAGTATTTT.